The 2 T cell receptor beta chains given below trace back to one sample, sequenced in a study of cytomegalovirus exposure and HLA in healthy donors. TCRdb's table, derived via immunoSEQ multiplex PCR, lists solely in-frame clones and lacks some. The table shows over 55,000 clones, with about 96% occurring only once. Sequences were obtained from PBMCs. The receptor source for this set is a man aged 18 to 29 in good health and CMV-seronegative.

This chain uses TRBV4-1 with TRBJ2-7; D is possibly TRBD1 (6 bases). Germline loops: CDR1 MGHRA, CDR2 YSYEKL. Trimming removed 2 bases at V and 6 bases at J, with 17 bases between. The CDR3 contains 15 residues. The CDR3 nucleotides read TGCGCCAGCAGCCAACGAGGCAGGGGATCCATCGAGCAGTACTTC. Its translation: CASSQRGRGSIEQYF.

The genes are TRBV6-5 and TRBJ1-1; TRBD1 matches 11 bases. The V and J ends lost 2 bases and 4 bases, in that order; junction bases with no gene match: 6. Germline loops: CDR1 MNHEY, CDR2 SVGAGI. The CDR3 runs to 16 residues. The CDR3 protein is CASSYTGTGGRTEAFF. The CDR3 nucleotides read TGTGCCAGCAGTTACACCGGGACAGGGGGGCGCACTGAAGCTTTCTTT.